These 13 T cell receptor beta chains originate from one sample sequenced in a study of T cells after yellow fever vaccination. TCRdb fed the 5' RACE reads into MiXCR, producing one record per CDR3 protein. The repertoire includes about 240,000 distinct CDR3 sequences, approximately 3.8% of them detected once, and under 20% sits in the top ten. This specimen consisted of PBMCs, obtained 15 days after the yellow fever booster vaccination. These receptors were obtained from a man younger than 35 who received the YFV17D yellow fever vaccine.

This clonotype was observed many times. The chain uses TRBV5-1 and TRBJ1-1; D perhaps matches TRBD1 (6 bases). This CDR3 is built from 18 residues. Germline CDR1 is SGHRS and CDR2 is YFSETQ. V was trimmed by 7 bases and J by 1 base, leaving 26 bases between them. CDR3 loop: CASGPTSGHLLGNTEAFF. Written as DNA, the CDR3 is TGCGCCAGCGGCCCTACCTCGGGACACCTCCTAGGGAACACTGAAGCTTTCTTT.

A word on this clonotype: A much larger clone differs by one base, so this may be a read error. The genes are TRBV7-2 and TRBJ2-3; D is perhaps TRBD1 or TRBD2 (5 bases each). CDR3 length: 14 amino acids. The V end lost 4 bases, the J end lost 2 bases, and 10 bases lay between the germline ends. Germline assignment: CDR1 SGHTA and CDR2 FQGNSA. CDR3 nucleotides: TGTGCCAGCAGCTCCGAGGGGCTCACAGATACGCAGTATTTT. This codes for CASSSEGLTDTQYF.

This clonotype has ten or more counts. The gene calls are TRBV6-2 or TRBV6-3 and TRBJ2-2; tentative D call: TRBD1 (6 bases). The CDR3 contains 15 residues. The V gene's germline CDR1 is MNHEY and CDR2 SVGEGT. Trimming pared 0 bases from V and 7 bases from J, leaving 12 bases between. The CDR3 region has the DNA TGTGCCAGCAGTTACTCGTCCAGGGGAATCGGGGAGCTGTTTTTT. Residues: CASSYSSRGIGELFF.

This clonotype was detected ten times or more. Written as DNA, the CDR3 is TGCAGCGTTGAAAGGACAGGCTCTGGAAACACCATATATTTT. This gives the protein CSVERTGSGNTIYF. V is TRBV29-1 and J is TRBJ1-3; 7 bases map to TRBD1. After removal of 2 bases from V and 0 bases from J, the junction contained 1 base not matched to a gene. This CDR3 region has 14 residues. From germline, CDR1 is SQVTM and CDR2 ANQGSEA.

This clonotype occurred many times. The CDR3 is CASSLGTGSYNEQFF. The CDR3, as DNA: TGTGCCAGCAGCCTCGGGACCGGCTCCTACAATGAGCAGTTCTTC. The chain couples TRBV5-4 to TRBJ2-1, with D tentatively TRBD1 or TRBD2 (5 bases each). Germline CDR1 is SGHNT and CDR2 is YYREEE (reference sequence). The CDR3 is 15 residues long. V was trimmed by 4 bases and J by 0 bases, leaving 11 bases between them. The variable domain in full, with the rest retrieved from reference TRBV5-4 and TRBJ2-1, is ETGVTQSPTHLIKTRGQQVTLRCSSQSGHNTVSWYQQALGQGPQFIFQYYREEENGRGNFPPRFSGLQFPNYSSELNVNALELDDSALYLCASSLGTGSYNEQFFGPGTRLTVL.

In this sample, this clonotype turned up many times. The rearrangement joins TRBV11-2 to TRBJ2-7; D gene unclear. This CDR3 contains 18 residues. V was shortened by 0 bases and J by 2 bases, with 20 bases between the two germline ends. The germline gives CDR1 SGHAT, CDR2 FQNNGV. The CDR3 reads CASSLDRLGYGTPYEQYF. The CDR3 DNA sequence: TGTGCCAGCAGCTTAGATCGTTTAGGATACGGAACTCCCTACGAGCAGTACTTC.

The rearrangement joins TRBV6-6 to TRBJ1-6, with TRBD1 as a possible D gene (5 bases). V lost 5 bases to trimming and J lost 10 bases, with 21 bases between them. This CDR3 has 16 amino acids. Per the germline V gene, CDR1 is MNHNY and CDR2 is SVGAGI (reference sequence). CDR3 bases: TGTGCCAGCAGTCGTCAAGGGTCAGGGTCCTTGTCACCCCTCCACTTT. It translates to CASSRQGSGSLSPLHF.

This clonotype has ten or more counts. The chain recombines TRBV5-1 with TRBJ2-2; TRBD1 might be the D (5 bases). V was trimmed by 4 bases and J by 4 bases, leaving 11 bases between them. Germline CDR1 SGHRS, CDR2 YFSETQ. The CDR3 spans 14 residues. This CDR3 is CASSPDTITGELFF. Here the CDR3 DNA reads TGCGCCAGCAGCCCGGACACAATCACCGGGGAGCTGTTTTTT.

This clonotype was counted ten times or more. The rearrangement joins TRBV20-1 to TRBJ2-5, with a possible D match to TRBD2 (7 bases). The ends were cut back, 0 bases at V and 3 bases at J, with 11 bases in the middle. The CDR3 is 14 residues long. CDR1 is DFQATT and CDR2 is SNEGSKA in the germline V gene (reference sequence). The CDR3 nucleotides are TGCAGTGCTAGAGATAAGGGGGGGAAAGAGACCCAGTACTTC. Protein product: CSARDKGGKETQYF.

At least ten counts were recorded for this clonotype. The J gene is TRBJ2-1, the V gene TRBV3-1; TRBD2 agrees at 10 bases. This CDR3 is 15 amino acids long. Trimming took 2 bases from V and 4 from J; bases not matched to a gene: 2. CDR1 LGHDT and CDR2 YNNKEL come from the germline V gene (reference sequence). The CDR3 DNA is TGTGCCAGCAGCCAAACTAGCGGGGTTTACAATGAGCAGTTCTTC. This encodes CASSQTSGVYNEQFF.

This clonotype was seen many times. The rearrangement joins TRBV15 to TRBJ2-7, with D perhaps matching TRBD1 or TRBD2 (5 bases each). The CDR3 consists of 14 residues. Germline V gene data show CDR1 as LNHNV and CDR2 as YYDKDF (reference sequence). The V gene lost 5 bases and the J gene lost 2 bases, with 13 bases spanning the gap. In nucleotides, the CDR3 is TGTGCCACCAGCGACCGGGACGGACCCTACGAGCAGTACTTC. The encoded protein is CATSDRDGPYEQYF.

In this sample, this clonotype turned up many times. This chain connects TRBV5-5 to TRBJ2-5, with D possibly matching TRBD2 (6 bases). Trimming left V 4 bases short and J 4 bases short, with 17 bases between. The CDR3 runs to 15 residues. CDR1 and CDR2 from the germline V gene are SGHKS and YYEKEE (reference sequence). In DNA form, the CDR3 reads TGTGCCAGCAGCCCCGGTGGCAGGAGGGGAGAGACCCAGTACTTC. Its protein product is CASSPGGRRGETQYF.

This clonotype was observed at least ten times. CDR3 loop: CASSLIDGGNTIYF. The CDR3 DNA reads as TGCGCCAGCAGCTTGATAGACGGAGGAAACACCATATATTTT. The chain employs TRBV5-1 and TRBJ1-3; D is uncertain. V shed 1 base and J shed 4 bases, with 9 bases lying between them. The CDR3 loop spans 14 amino acids. Germline V gene lookup returns CDR1 SGHRS and CDR2 YFSETQ.